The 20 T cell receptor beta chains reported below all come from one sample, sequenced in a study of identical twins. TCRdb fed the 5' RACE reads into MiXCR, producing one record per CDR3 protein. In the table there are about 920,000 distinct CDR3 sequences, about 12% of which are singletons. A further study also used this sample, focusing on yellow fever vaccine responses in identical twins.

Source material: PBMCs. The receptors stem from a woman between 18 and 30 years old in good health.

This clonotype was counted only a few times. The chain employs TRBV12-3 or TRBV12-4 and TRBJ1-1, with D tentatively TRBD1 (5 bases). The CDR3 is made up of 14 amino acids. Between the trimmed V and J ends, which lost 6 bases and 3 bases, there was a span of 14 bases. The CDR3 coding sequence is TGTGCCAGCAGAGTGCGGGGCGCGTACACTGAAGCTTTCTTT. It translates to CASRVRGAYTEAFF.

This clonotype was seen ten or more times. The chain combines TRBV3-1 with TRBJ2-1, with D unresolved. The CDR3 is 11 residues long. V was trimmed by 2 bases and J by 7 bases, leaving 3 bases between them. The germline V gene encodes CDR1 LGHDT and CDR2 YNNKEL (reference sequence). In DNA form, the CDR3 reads TGTGCCAGCAGCCAACTAAATGAGCAGTTCTTC. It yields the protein CASSQLNEQFF.

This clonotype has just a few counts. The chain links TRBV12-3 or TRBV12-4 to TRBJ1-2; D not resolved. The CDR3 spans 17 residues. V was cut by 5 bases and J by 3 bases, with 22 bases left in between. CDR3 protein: CASSPSGGEQTYYGYTF. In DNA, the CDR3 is TGTGCCAGCAGTCCCTCCGGTGGAGAGCAGACTTACTATGGCTACACCTTC.

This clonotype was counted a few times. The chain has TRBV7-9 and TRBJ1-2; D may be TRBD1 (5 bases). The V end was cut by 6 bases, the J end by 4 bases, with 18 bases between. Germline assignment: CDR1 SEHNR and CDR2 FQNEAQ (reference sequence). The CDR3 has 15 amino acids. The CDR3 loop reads CASRVILDSLYGYTF. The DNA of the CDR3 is TGTGCCAGCAGGGTCATCTTAGACAGTCTCTATGGCTACACCTTC. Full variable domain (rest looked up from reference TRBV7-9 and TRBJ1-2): DTGVSQNPRHKITKRGQNVTFRCDPISEHNRLYWYRQTLGQGPEFLTYFQNEAQLEKSRLLSDRFSAERPKGSFSTLEIQRTEQGDSAMYLCASRVILDSLYGYTFGSGTRLTVV.

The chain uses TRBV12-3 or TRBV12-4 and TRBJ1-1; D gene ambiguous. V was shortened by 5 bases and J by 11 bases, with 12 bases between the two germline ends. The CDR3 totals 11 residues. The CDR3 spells CASSVGIRAFF. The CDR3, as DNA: TGTGCCAGCAGTGTTGGCATTCGGGCTTTCTTT.

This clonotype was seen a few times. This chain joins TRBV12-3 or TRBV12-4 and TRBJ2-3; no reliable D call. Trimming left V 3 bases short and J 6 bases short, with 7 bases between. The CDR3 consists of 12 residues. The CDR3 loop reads CASSFGLDTQYF. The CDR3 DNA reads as TGTGCCAGCAGTTTCGGGCTGGATACGCAGTATTTT.

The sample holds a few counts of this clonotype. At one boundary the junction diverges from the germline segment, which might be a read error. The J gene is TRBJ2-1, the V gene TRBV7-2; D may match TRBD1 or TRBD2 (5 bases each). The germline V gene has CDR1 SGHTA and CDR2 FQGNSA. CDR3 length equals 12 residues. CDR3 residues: CASSLVGGTGPF. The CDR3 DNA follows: TGTGCCAGCAGCTTAGTGGGTGGAACGGGGCCTTTC. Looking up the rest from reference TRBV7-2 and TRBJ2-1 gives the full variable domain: GAGVSQSPSNKVTEKGKDVELRCDPISGHTALYWYRQSLGQGLEFLIYFQGNSAPDKSGLPSDRFSAERTGGSVSTLTIQRTQQEDSAVYLCASSLVGGTGPFGPGTRLTVL.

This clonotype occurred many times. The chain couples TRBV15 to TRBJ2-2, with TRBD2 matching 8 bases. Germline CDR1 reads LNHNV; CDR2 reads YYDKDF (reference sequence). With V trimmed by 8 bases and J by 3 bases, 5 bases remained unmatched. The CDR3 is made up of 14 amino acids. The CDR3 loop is CATGTRDYTGELFF. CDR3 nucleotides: TGTGCCACCGGGACTAGGGACTACACCGGGGAGCTGTTTTTT.

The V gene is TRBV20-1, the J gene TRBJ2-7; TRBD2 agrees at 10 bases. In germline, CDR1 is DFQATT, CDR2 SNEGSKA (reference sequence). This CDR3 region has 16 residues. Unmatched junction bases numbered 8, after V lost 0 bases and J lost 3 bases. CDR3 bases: TGCAGTGCTAGAGATTCAGTACTAGCGGGGCTCTACGAGCAGTACTTC. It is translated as CSARDSVLAGLYEQYF.

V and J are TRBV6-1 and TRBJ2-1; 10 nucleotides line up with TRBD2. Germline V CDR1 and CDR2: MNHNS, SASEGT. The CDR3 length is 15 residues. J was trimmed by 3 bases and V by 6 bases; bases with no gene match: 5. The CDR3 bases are TGTGCCAGCAGGACCGGGACTAGCGTCTACAATGAGCAGTTCTTC. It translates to CASRTGTSVYNEQFF.

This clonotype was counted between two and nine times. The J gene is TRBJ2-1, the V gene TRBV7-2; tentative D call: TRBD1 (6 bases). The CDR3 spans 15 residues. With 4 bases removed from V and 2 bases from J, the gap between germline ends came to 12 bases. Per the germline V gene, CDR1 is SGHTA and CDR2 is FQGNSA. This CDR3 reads CASSSGGQPYNEQFF. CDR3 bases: TGTGCCAGCAGCTCAGGAGGACAGCCCTACAATGAGCAGTTCTTC. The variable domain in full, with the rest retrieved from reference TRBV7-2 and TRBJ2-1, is GAGVSQSPSNKVTEKGKDVELRCDPISGHTALYWYRQSLGQGLEFLIYFQGNSAPDKSGLPSDRFSAERTGGSVSTLTIQRTQQEDSAVYLCASSSGGQPYNEQFFGPGTRLTVL.

Written as DNA, the CDR3 is TGTGCCAGCAATATCCGGGACAGGGACTACAATGAGCAGTTCTTC. This encodes CASNIRDRDYNEQFF. V and J are TRBV13 and TRBJ2-1; 9 bases align to TRBD1. CDR1 and CDR2 (germline): PRHDT, FYEKMQ (reference sequence). This CDR3 spans 15 amino acids. The trim removed 7 bases at V and 3 bases at J, leaving 7 bases unmatched.

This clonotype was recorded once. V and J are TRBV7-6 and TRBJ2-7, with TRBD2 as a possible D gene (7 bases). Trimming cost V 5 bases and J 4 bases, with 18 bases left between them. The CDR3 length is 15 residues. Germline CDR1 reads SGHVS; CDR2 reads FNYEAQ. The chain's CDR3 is CASSPARGDNYEQYF. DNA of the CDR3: TGTGCCAGCAGCCCGGCTCGGGGGGACAATTACGAGCAGTACTTC.

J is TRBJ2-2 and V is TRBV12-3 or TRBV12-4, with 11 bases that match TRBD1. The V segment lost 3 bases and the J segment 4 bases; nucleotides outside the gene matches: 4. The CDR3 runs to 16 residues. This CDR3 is CASSFRGTGGTGELFF. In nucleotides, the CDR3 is TGTGCCAGCAGTTTTAGGGGGACAGGGGGCACCGGGGAGCTGTTTTTT.

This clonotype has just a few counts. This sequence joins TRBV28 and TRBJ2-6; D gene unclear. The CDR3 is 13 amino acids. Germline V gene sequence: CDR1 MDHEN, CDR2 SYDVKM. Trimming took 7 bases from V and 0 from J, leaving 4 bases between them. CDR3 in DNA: TGTGCCAGCATGCGCTCTGGGGCCAACGTCCTGACTTTC. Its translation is CASMRSGANVLTF.

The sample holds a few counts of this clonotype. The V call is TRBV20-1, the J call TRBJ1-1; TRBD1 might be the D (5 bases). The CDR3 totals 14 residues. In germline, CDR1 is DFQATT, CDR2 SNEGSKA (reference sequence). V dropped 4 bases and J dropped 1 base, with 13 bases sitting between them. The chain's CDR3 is CSATPGPGNTEAFF. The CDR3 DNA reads TGCAGTGCTACTCCGGGGCCCGGGAACACTGAAGCTTTCTTT.

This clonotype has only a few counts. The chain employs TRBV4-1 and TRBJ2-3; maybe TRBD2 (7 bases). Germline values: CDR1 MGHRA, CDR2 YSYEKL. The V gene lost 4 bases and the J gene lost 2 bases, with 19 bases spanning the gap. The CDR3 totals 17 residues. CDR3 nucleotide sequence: TGCGCCAGCAGCCCCCATGGGGGCGGGGGAGCCACAGATACGCAGTATTTT. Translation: CASSPHGGGGATDTQYF.

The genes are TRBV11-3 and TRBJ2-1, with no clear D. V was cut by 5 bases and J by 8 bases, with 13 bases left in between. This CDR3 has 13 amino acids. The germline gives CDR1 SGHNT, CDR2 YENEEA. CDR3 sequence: CASSQPPGYEQFF. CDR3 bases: TGTGCCAGCAGCCAACCGCCCGGTTATGAGCAGTTCTTC.

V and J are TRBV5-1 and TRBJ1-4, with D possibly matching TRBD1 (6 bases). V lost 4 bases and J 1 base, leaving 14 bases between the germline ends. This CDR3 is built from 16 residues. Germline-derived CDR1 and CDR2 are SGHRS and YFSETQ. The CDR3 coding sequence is TGCGCCAGCAGCCCCCGGGGGGCTGAAACTAATGAAAAACTGTTTTTT. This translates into CASSPRGAETNEKLFF.

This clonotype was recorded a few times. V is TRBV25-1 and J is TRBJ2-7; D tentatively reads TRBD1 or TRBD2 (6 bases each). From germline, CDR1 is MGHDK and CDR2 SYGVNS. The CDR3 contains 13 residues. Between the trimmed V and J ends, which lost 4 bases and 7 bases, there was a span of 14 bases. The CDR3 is CASSGTRGREQYF. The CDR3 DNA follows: TGTGCCAGCAGTGGTACTAGGGGGAGGGAGCAGTACTTC.